Shown below are 20 T cell receptor beta chains from a single sample sequenced in a study of OX40 agonist ivuxolimab in advanced cancers. The repertoire was sequenced with immunoSEQ multiplex PCR; TCRdb's copy has only in-frame clones and lacks some. The data show some 20,000 clones, with 80% to 95% seen just once and around 50% held by the top ten. The sequences come from CD4+ or CD8+ T cells sorted from blood, collected in a trial of the OX40 agonist ivuxolimab. The receptor set was obtained from an adult with an advanced solid tumor such as melanoma, head and neck, liver or kidney cancer.

This clone was picked up a small number of times. The chain recombines TRBV2 with TRBJ1-4; no clear D gene. From germline, CDR1 is SNHLY and CDR2 FYNNEI. The length of the CDR3 is 16 residues. Trimming cost V 6 bases and J 2 bases, with 16 bases left between them. CDR3 coding DNA: TGTGCCAGCAGCCGCGGGTGGGGAGGCACTAATGAAAAACTGTTTTTT. Amino acid sequence: CASSRGWGGTNEKLFF.

The CDR3 protein is CASSADRGYYGYTF. Written as DNA, the CDR3 is TGTGCCAGCAGCGCAGACAGGGGATACTATGGCTACACCTTC. The chain uses TRBV2 and TRBJ1-2; TRBD1 matches 8 bases. This CDR3 is built from 14 residues. The V gene's germline CDR1 is SNHLY and CDR2 FYNNEI. V was pared by 6 bases and J by 3 bases, with 6 bases of the junction left unmatched.

The chain uses TRBV5-1 and TRBJ2-2; 8 bases map to TRBD1. The germline V gene has CDR1 SGHRS and CDR2 YFSETQ. The length of the CDR3 is 16 residues. Trimming at V came to 0 bases and at J to 6 bases, leaving 7 bases not matched to a gene. Here the CDR3 reads CASSLARQGLSGELFF. The CDR3 nucleotides are TGCGCCAGCAGCTTGGCGAGACAGGGGTTATCCGGGGAGCTGTTTTTT.

The V and J genes are TRBV9 and TRBJ2-3, with TRBD2 identical over 7 bases. The length of the CDR3 is 17 residues. Germline V gives CDR1 SGDLS, CDR2 YYNGEE. V dropped 4 bases and J dropped 0; count of bases not matched to a gene: 11. CDR3 sequence: CASSPSWGGTSTDTQYF. In DNA, the CDR3 is TGTGCCAGCAGCCCCTCCTGGGGGGGGACTAGCACAGATACGCAGTATTTT.

Turning to this clone: As the CDR3 is not closed by the conserved phenylalanine or tryptophan, this likely results from a read error. The gene calls are TRBV11-2 and TRBJ1-2, with a weak D call TRBD1 (5 bases). Germline V CDR1 and CDR2: SGHAT, FQNNGV. The CDR3 consists of 15 residues. V lost 1 base, J lost 4 bases, and 13 bases lay in between. The CDR3 DNA is TGTGCCAGCAGCTTAGCGGGAGGGGATGCCTATGGCTACACCCTC. Amino acid sequence: CASSLAGGDAYGYTL.

This chain joins TRBV11-3 and TRBJ2-4; TRBD1 aligns across 9 bases. Losses at the gene ends were 5 bases for V and 8 bases for J; bases not matched to a gene: 4. The CDR3 runs to 13 residues. Looked up from germline, CDR1 is SGHNT and CDR2 is YENEEA. The CDR3 bases are TGTGCCAGCAGCCCGGGACAGGGATACATTCAGTACTTC. Protein: CASSPGQGYIQYF. Complete variable domain (other parts from reference TRBV11-3 and TRBJ2-4): EAGVVQSPRYKIIEKKQPVAFWCNPISGHNTLYWYLQNLGQGPELLIRYENEEAVDDSQLPKDRFSAERLKGVDSTLKIQPAELGDSAVYLCASSPGQGYIQYFGAGTRLSVL.

This clone was recorded once. This chain joins TRBV7-9 and TRBJ1-1; D call uncertain. Germline loops: CDR1 SEHNR, CDR2 FQNEAQ (reference sequence). V was trimmed by 5 bases and J by 0 bases, leaving 16 bases between them. This CDR3 is 16 amino acids long. CDR3 bases: TGTGCCAGCAGCGGCCAAGAAGGTGCCCTGAACACTGAAGCTTTCTTT. It encodes CASSGQEGALNTEAFF.

The rearrangement links TRBV29-1 to TRBJ2-1; either TRBD1 or TRBD2 may supply D (5 bases each). The V gene lost 7 bases and the J gene lost 0 bases, with 13 bases spanning the gap. Germline V lookup: CDR1 SQVTM, CDR2 ANQGSEA. The CDR3 extends over 14 amino acids. CDR3: CSDRDLRSYNEQFF. CDR3 nucleotide sequence: TGCAGCGATAGGGACCTCCGCTCCTACAATGAGCAGTTCTTC.

The chain combines TRBV10-2 with TRBJ2-7; TRBD1 is a possible D gene (5 bases). The germline V gene has CDR1 WSHSY and CDR2 SAAADI. The CDR3 loop spans 15 amino acids. Trimming stripped 7 bases from V and 0 bases from J, with 16 bases between. CDR3 bases: TGCGCCAGCACTGAAGGGGCCGCTAGCTCCTACGAGCAGTACTTC. Translating gives CASTEGAASSYEQYF.

This clone came up once. The chain recombines TRBV10-3 with TRBJ2-3; 11 positions agree with TRBD2. The CDR3 contains 16 residues. Trimming removed 2 bases from V and 2 bases from J; junction bases left unmatched: 3. Germline V gives CDR1 ENHRY, CDR2 SYGVKD. Here the CDR3 reads CAISEGLAGHTDTQYF. The CDR3 DNA reads TGTGCCATCAGTGAGGGACTAGCGGGTCACACAGATACGCAGTATTTT.

This chain links TRBV11-2 with TRBJ2-5; no reliable D call. CDR3 length: 12 amino acids. The germline CDR1 and CDR2 sequences are SGHAT and FQNNGV. The ends were cut back, 3 bases at V and 5 bases at J, with 7 bases in the middle. The CDR3 region is CASSLGSETQYF. CDR3 DNA sequence: TGTGCCAGCAGCTTGGGTAGCGAGACCCAGTACTTC.

The CDR3 DNA reads TGTGCCAGCAGGGGACGGACGAACACCGGGGAGCTGTTTTTT. Its translation: CASRGRTNTGELFF. The genes are TRBV27 and TRBJ2-2, with D perhaps matching TRBD1 or TRBD2 (5 bases each). The V gene lost 6 bases and the J gene lost 0 bases, with 8 bases spanning the gap. CDR3 length equals 14 residues. Germline CDR1 MNHEY, CDR2 SMNVEV (reference sequence).

The CDR3 coding sequence is TGTGCCAGCAGAGAAACGGACAGCCTGAGCTCCTACGAGCAGTACTTC. Translation gives CASRETDSLSSYEQYF. The chain has TRBV6-1 and TRBJ2-7, with D perhaps TRBD1 (6 bases). The germline CDR1 and CDR2 sequences are MNHNS and SASEGT. Trimming left V 6 bases short and J 0 bases short, with 18 bases between. There are 16 residues in the CDR3.

The rearrangement links TRBV27 to TRBJ2-1; D is undetermined. Trimming left V 4 bases short and J 4 bases short, with 11 bases between. This CDR3 is 14 amino acids long. Germline V gene lookup returns CDR1 MNHEY and CDR2 SMNVEV (reference sequence). The CDR3 DNA follows: TGTGCCAGCAGTTATGGCGCGGAGTACAATGAGCAGTTCTTC. It specifies CASSYGAEYNEQFF.

This clone appeared a single time. CDR3 bases: TGTGCCAGTACCCCCGGGACGGCGGGCGGCAATGAGCAGTTCTTC. Its protein product is CASTPGTAGGNEQFF. The rearrangement links TRBV19 to TRBJ2-1, with D perhaps assigned TRBD1 or TRBD2 (5 bases each). V was trimmed by 7 bases and J by 6 bases, leaving 19 bases between them. The germline gives CDR1 LNHDA, CDR2 SQIVND (reference sequence). This CDR3 comprises 15 residues.

This clone was observed once. This chain uses TRBV6-5 with TRBJ2-7; D uncertain. The CDR3 consists of 12 residues. Deletions cut 8 bases from V and 5 bases from J, with 13 bases between. From germline, CDR1 is MNHEY and CDR2 SVGAGI. The DNA for the CDR3 is TGTGCCAGCCGGACCTTAGGTGACGAGCAGTACTTC. The encoded protein is CASRTLGDEQYF.

J is TRBJ2-2 and V is TRBV29-1; TRBD1 might be the D (6 bases). The CDR3 totals 14 residues. CDR1 is SQVTM, CDR2 ANQGSEA, per germline. The germline V and J ends were trimmed by 3 bases and 2 bases, with 10 bases remaining between them. CDR3 region: CSVEGASNTGELFF. CDR3 DNA: TGCAGCGTTGAGGGGGCAAGTAACACCGGGGAGCTGTTTTTT.

In its sample, this clone ranks as medium-sized. The gene calls are TRBV6-5 and TRBJ2-5, with 8 bases lining up with TRBD2. The CDR3 sequence is 16 residues long. Germline assignment: CDR1 MNHEY and CDR2 SVGAGI. J gave up 1 base and V 4 bases, and 8 bases lay outside the gene matches. Here the CDR3 reads CASSSSIAGGQETQYF. The CDR3 bases are TGTGCCAGCAGTTCATCTATCGCGGGGGGCCAAGAGACCCAGTACTTC.

The genes are TRBV30 and TRBJ2-7, with D possibly TRBD1 on 6 matching bases. Trimming left V 0 bases short and J 7 bases short, with 13 bases between. The germline gives CDR1 GTSNPN, CDR2 SVGIG (reference sequence). The CDR3 contains 13 residues. The CDR3 protein is CAWSVTRGGEQYF. The CDR3 nucleotides are TGTGCCTGGAGTGTCACCAGGGGTGGGGAGCAGTACTTC. The full variable domain, in which reference TRBV30 and TRBJ2-7 provide the parts outside the CDR3, is SQTIHQWPATLVQPVGSPLSLECTVEGTSNPNLYWYRQAAGRGLQLLFYSVGIGQISSEVPQNLSASRPQDRQFILSSKKLLLSDSGFYLCAWSVTRGGEQYFGPGTRLTVT.

The J gene is TRBJ2-6, the V gene TRBV7-9, with 7 bases aligning to TRBD1. The CDR3 is 16 residues long. The junction had 10 bases not matched to a gene; V was cut back by 4 bases and J by 7 bases. Germline-derived CDR1 and CDR2 are SEHNR and FQNEAQ (reference sequence). This CDR3 is CASSSNRQGSANVLTF. As DNA, the CDR3 is TGTGCCAGCAGCTCAAACCGACAGGGAAGTGCCAACGTCCTGACTTTC.